These 21 T cell receptor beta chains were sequenced from one sample in a study of metastatic and nonmetastatic thyroid tumors. Using MiXCR, TCRdb reanalyzed the PCR reads. Of about 92,000 clones in the sample, around 14% were seen once. None of the patients had undergone any treatment ahead of thyroid surgery. Source material: blood. Receptors were obtained from a female donor with papillary thyroid cancer or a benign thyroid nodule (not recorded which). Some clones in this sample may be carry-over from other donors' samples.

This clone was recorded many times. This rearrangement joins TRBV5-1 to TRBJ1-1; a possible D gene is TRBD1 (6 bases). The germline gives CDR1 SGHRS, CDR2 YFSETQ. The CDR3 covers 15 residues. The V end lost 3 bases, the J end lost 1 base, and 13 bases lay between the germline ends. In nucleotides, the CDR3 is TGCGCCAGCAGCTATGGCGGGACAACGAACACTGAAGCTTTCTTT. Translating gives CASSYGGTTNTEAFF.

This clone showed up many times. The rearrangement links TRBV7-2 to TRBJ2-1, with unresolved D. Germline values: CDR1 SGHTA, CDR2 FQGNSA. There are 13 residues in the CDR3. The V end was cut by 4 bases, the J end by 9 bases, with 13 bases between. CDR3 DNA sequence: TGTGCCAGCAGCTCTAACCCCCCAGGTGAGCAGTTCTTC. This sequence encodes CASSSNPPGEQFF.

This clone was observed at least ten times. The gene calls are TRBV7-2 and TRBJ1-2; 8 bases map to TRBD1. J was trimmed by 7 bases and V by 4 bases; bases with no gene match: 5. Germline CDR1 and CDR2: SGHTA and FQGNSA. The CDR3 length is 13 residues. The CDR3 DNA follows: TGTGCCAGCAGCTCGGACAGGGTGGGTGGCTACACCTTC. As protein: CASSSDRVGGYTF.

This clone was seen only a few times. In this CDR3 the conserved last residue, phenylalanine or tryptophan, is missing, so a read error is likely. The gene calls are TRBV15 and TRBJ1-5; D ambiguous. Germline V lookup: CDR1 LNHNV, CDR2 YYDKDF (reference sequence). This CDR3 contains 15 residues. CDR3 nucleotides: TGTGCCACCGGCAGAGGCGGACCCCGCAATCAGCCCCAGCATCTT. Protein product: CATGRGGPRNQPQHL.

This clone was picked up one time. This may be a read error, as it is one base from a much larger clone. V and J are TRBV5-4 and TRBJ1-1; TRBD1 is a possible D gene (6 bases). Germline CDR1 and CDR2: SGHNT and YYREEE (reference sequence). The CDR3 is 14 amino acids. The V end was cut by 4 bases, the J end by 2 bases, with 12 bases between. CDR3 loop: CASSHDRYNTEAFF. The CDR3 DNA reads TGTGCCAGCAGCCATGACAGGTACAACACTGAAGCTTTCTTT.

As to this clone: A much larger clonotype is one base distant, so this may be a read error. The conserved final phenylalanine or tryptophan is absent from the CDR3, which likely points to a read error. V is TRBV6-2 or TRBV6-3 and J is TRBJ1-2; 8 nucleotides align to TRBD1. Germline V gives CDR1 MNHEY, CDR2 SVGEGT. Trimming at V came to 0 bases and at J to 7 bases, leaving 4 bases not matched to a gene. CDR3 length equals 14 residues. The DNA for the CDR3 is TGTGCCAGCAGTTACTCCAGCAGGGGGCCTGGCTACACCGTC. Residues: CASSYSSRGPGYTV.

As concerns this clone: This sequence may be a read error, since a much larger clone differs from it by one base. V and J are TRBV11-2 and TRBJ2-3; unclear D gene. The CDR3 consists of 17 residues. Germline CDR1 reads SGHAT; CDR2 reads FQNNGV. The CDR3 nucleotides read TGTGCCAGCAGCCCCCTCCTACCAGACGGAATCACATATACGCAGTATTTT. Its translation: CASSPLLPDGITYTQYF.

Remarks on this clone: A junction end diverges from the germline sequence, so it may reflect a read error. V is TRBV6-5 and J is TRBJ1-5; D is uncertain. This CDR3 region has 13 residues. Per germline, CDR1 MNHEY and CDR2 SVGAGI. Here the CDR3 DNA reads TGTGCCAGCAGTTGGCGTGACAATCATCCCCAGCATTTT. This gives the protein CASSWRDNHPQHF.

This clone appeared many times. CDR3 amino acids: CASSEEGVRGAQAEAFF. In nucleotides, the CDR3 is TGTGCCAGCAGTGAAGAGGGCGTTCGAGGGGCCCAAGCTGAAGCTTTCTTT. The rearrangement joins TRBV6-1 to TRBJ1-1, with TRBD1 as a possible D gene (5 bases). Germline values: CDR1 MNHNS, CDR2 SASEGT. The CDR3 has 17 residues. Trimming took off 1 base at V and 6 bases at J, with 21 bases between the two ends.

The rearrangement links TRBV30 to TRBJ1-1; D possibly corresponds to TRBD1 (5 bases). The CDR3 totals 15 residues. The ends were cut back, 4 bases at V and 1 base at J, with 16 bases in the middle. The germline gives CDR1 GTSNPN, CDR2 SVGIG (reference sequence). Here the CDR3 reads CAWKRGQGRNTEAFF. CDR3 coding DNA: TGTGCCTGGAAGCGTGGCCAGGGACGGAACACTGAAGCTTTCTTT.

This clone was counted ten times or more. The chain is built from TRBV11-3 and TRBJ1-2; D is unclear. This CDR3 contains 18 residues. CDR1 SGHNT and CDR2 YENEEA come from the germline V gene. The V end lost 3 bases, the J end lost 1 base, and 21 bases lay between the germline ends. This CDR3 is CASSFYSGQASYNYGYTF. Written as DNA, the CDR3 is TGTGCCAGCAGCTTTTACTCTGGCCAGGCGTCGTATAACTATGGCTACACCTTC.

A remark on this clone: This may be a read error: a much more frequent sequence differs by one nucleotide. This chain joins TRBV20-1 and TRBJ1-3, with 9 bases lining up with TRBD1. In germline, CDR1 is DFQATT, CDR2 SNEGSKA (reference sequence). This CDR3 contains 16 residues. This CDR3 is CSAIPRQGVSGNTIYF. The CDR3, as DNA: TGCAGTGCTATCCCCAGACAGGGGGTCTCTGGAAACACTATATATTTT.

J is TRBJ2-1 and V is TRBV9, with D unclear. This CDR3 region has 17 residues. V was shortened by 0 bases and J by 0 bases, with 13 bases between the two germline ends. From germline, CDR1 is SGDLS and CDR2 YYNGEE. CDR3 coding DNA: TGTGCCAGCAGCGTAGAGCTTTGTGTGAGCTCCTACAATGAGCAGTTCTTC. Protein: CASSVELCVSSYNEQFF. The full variable domain, in which reference TRBV9 and TRBJ2-1 provide the parts outside the CDR3, is DSGVTQTPKHLITATGQRVTLRCSPRSGDLSVYWYQQSLDQGLQFLIQYYNGEERAKGNILERFSAQQFPDLHSELNLSSLELGDSALYFCASSVELCVSSYNEQFFGPGTRLTVL.

This clone came up many times. The rearrangement uses TRBV6-1 and TRBJ1-6; tentative D call: TRBD1 (5 bases). V lost 4 bases and J 10 bases, leaving 17 bases between the germline ends. The CDR3 is 15 amino acids. Germline loops: CDR1 MNHNS, CDR2 SASEGT. The CDR3 loop reads CASSGAGTLGSPLHF. The CDR3 DNA is TGTGCCAGCAGTGGGGCTGGGACCCTGGGGTCACCCCTCCACTTT.

At least ten counts were recorded for this clone. Just one base apart from a much larger clone, this may be a read error. Because it lacks the conserved phenylalanine or tryptophan at the end, this CDR3 is likely a read error. The CDR3 sequence: CASRPGGGTEAFL. CDR3 nucleotide sequence: TGTGCCAGCAGACCGGGGGGGGGGACTGAAGCTTTCCTT. This chain connects TRBV27 to TRBJ1-1, with D possibly TRBD1 on 5 matching bases. Germline values: CDR1 MNHEY, CDR2 SMNVEV (reference sequence). The ends were cut back, 6 bases at V and 5 bases at J, with 13 bases in the middle. The CDR3 loop spans 13 amino acids.

This clone came up many times. The CDR3 sequence: CAWSVFRGADTDTQYF. The CDR3 DNA reads TGTGCCTGGAGTGTATTTCGGGGGGCCGACACAGATACGCAGTATTTT. J is TRBJ2-3 and V is TRBV30; D might be TRBD2 (7 bases). CDR1 and CDR2 (germline): GTSNPN, SVGIG (reference sequence). V was cut by 0 bases and J by 2 bases, with 15 bases left in between. The CDR3 has 16 amino acids.

Many counts were recorded for this clone. The J gene is TRBJ2-3, the V gene TRBV20-1; 11 bases are a match to TRBD2. CDR3 length: 16 amino acids. Trimming took 4 bases from V and 3 from J; bases not matched to a gene: 9. The germline V gene encodes CDR1 DFQATT and CDR2 SNEGSKA (reference sequence). Here the CDR3 reads CSAILAGGDGTDTQYF. CDR3 DNA sequence: TGCAGTGCTATCCTAGCGGGGGGTGATGGGACAGATACGCAGTATTTT.

This clone was seen repeatedly, ten times or more. The gene calls are TRBV19 and TRBJ2-3; D gene uncertain. The CDR3 runs to 16 residues. Trimming shortened V by 5 bases and J by 2 bases, and 17 bases separated the two germline ends. CDR1 LNHDA and CDR2 SQIVND come from the germline V gene (reference sequence). CDR3 protein: CASSFQYPFPTDTQYF. Here the CDR3 DNA reads TGTGCCAGTAGTTTCCAGTACCCCTTTCCCACAGATACGCAGTATTTT.

About this clone itself: Since a much larger clone is just one base distant, this may be a read error. This chain joins TRBV11-2 and TRBJ2-7; TRBD1 agrees at 7 bases. V shed 2 bases and J 7 bases; nucleotides not matched to a gene: 14. The germline gives CDR1 SGHAT, CDR2 FQNNGV. The CDR3 runs to 16 residues. CDR3 DNA: TGTGCCAGCAGCTTATCTACGAGGGACAGTCCATGGGAGCAGTACTTC. Translated: CASSLSTRDSPWEQYF.

On this clone: Germline and junction disagree at one end, which may indicate a read error. CDR3 coding DNA: TGTGCCAGCACTCTAGAAAGGGGGGTAGCGGGGTCCTCTGGGGCCAACTTCCTGACTTTC. Translation gives CASTLERGVAGSSGANFLTF. The chain links TRBV12-3 or TRBV12-4 to TRBJ2-6; TRBD2 agrees at 8 bases. CDR3 length: 20 residues.

This clone was detected ten times or more. This chain links TRBV20-1 with TRBJ1-2; TRBD1 is a possible D gene (6 bases). Germline V gene lookup returns CDR1 DFQATT and CDR2 SNEGSKA (reference sequence). Trimming removed 3 bases at V and 8 bases at J, with 22 bases between. This CDR3 region has 15 residues. In DNA, the CDR3 is TGCAGTGCTAGTCATCCGGGACAAATGAAGAAGGGCTACACCTTC. It encodes CSASHPGQMKKGYTF.